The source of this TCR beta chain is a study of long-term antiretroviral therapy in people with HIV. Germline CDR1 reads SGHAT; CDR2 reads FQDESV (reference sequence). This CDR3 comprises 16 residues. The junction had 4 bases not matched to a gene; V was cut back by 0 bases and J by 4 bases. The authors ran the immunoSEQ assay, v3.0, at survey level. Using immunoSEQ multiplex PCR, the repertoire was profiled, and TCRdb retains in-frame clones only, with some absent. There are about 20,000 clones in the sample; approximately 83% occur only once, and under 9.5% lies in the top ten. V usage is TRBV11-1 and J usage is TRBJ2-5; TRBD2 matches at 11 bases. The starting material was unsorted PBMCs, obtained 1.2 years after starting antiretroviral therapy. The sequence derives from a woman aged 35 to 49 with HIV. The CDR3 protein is CASSLAFLAGGETQYF. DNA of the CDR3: TGTGCCAGCAGCTTAGCGTTCCTAGCGGGAGGAGAGACCCAGTACTTC.